This TCR beta chain was recovered during a study of T cell repertoires in cytomegalovirus infection. Study-level information: Public TCR beta signatures were indicative of both CMV infection and a matching HLA type.

Study results and limitations: Dominating the ex vivo response were HLA-C-restricted CMV-specific TCR beta clonotypes. Cumulated frequencies of public TCR beta families served to identify carriers of CMV plus the relevant HLA.

Trimming shortened V by 0 bases and J by 2 bases, and 4 bases separated the two germline ends. There are 13 residues in the CDR3. Germline assignment: CDR1 MGHRA and CDR2 YSYEKL. This clonotype occurred many times. What it binds is not known. MiXCR was run by TCRdb on the reads, yielding one entry per CDR3 protein. Here the sample spans around 270,000 distinct CDR3 sequences, less than 9.5% being singletons. Material: PBMCs. V usage is TRBV4-1 and J usage is TRBJ1-2; D not resolved. The clonotype was recovered from a human donor in good health (CMV status not recorded). Some clones in this sample may be carry-over from other donors' samples. The CDR3 loop is CASSQDINYGYTF. In DNA form, the CDR3 reads TGCGCCAGCAGCCAAGATATAAACTATGGCTACACCTTC.